Each of the 8 T cell receptor beta chains below was sequenced from the same sample in a study of CD8 T cells in Susac syndrome. Reverse transcription of roughly 0.5 to 1 ug RNA was carried out with random hexamers. TCRdb processed the immunoSEQ multiplex PCR reads anew with MiXCR; each CDR3 protein has one entry. The table lists roughly 200,000 distinct CDR3 sequences, just under 95% of them singletons. Specimen: CD4+ T cells from PBMCs. The origin of the receptors is a human donor with Susac syndrome.

V usage is TRBV4-3 and J usage is TRBJ1-1; D gene uncertain. The CDR3 extends over 14 amino acids. V lost 4 bases to trimming and J lost 5 bases, with 14 bases between them. From germline, CDR1 is LGHNA and CDR2 YSLEER. CDR3 sequence (DNA): TGCGCCAGCAGCCGCCGTATGGGGTATACTGAAGCTTTCTTT. Its translation is CASSRRMGYTEAFF.

This clonotype has more than one count but fewer than ten. The J gene is TRBJ1-5, the V gene TRBV18; D ambiguous. There are 14 residues in the CDR3. Germline V lookup: CDR1 KGHSH, CDR2 LQKENI. V lost 2 bases and J lost 0, with 5 bases in between. Written as DNA, the CDR3 is TGTGCCAGCTCACCAGGACTTAGCAATCAGCCCCAGCATTTT. This gives the protein CASSPGLSNQPQHF.

The rearrangement joins TRBV20-1 to TRBJ2-7; TRBD2 aligns across 7 bases. The CDR3 loop spans 16 amino acids. The V gene end was trimmed by 6 bases and the J gene end by 5 bases; junction bases not matched to a gene: 19. Germline-derived CDR1 and CDR2 are DFQATT and SNEGSKA (reference sequence). DNA for the CDR3: TGCAGTGCCAAAGGACCCTCTAGCGGATCCCTCCACGAGCAGTACTTC. Amino acids: CSAKGPSSGSLHEQYF.

The rearrangement uses TRBV6-5 and TRBJ2-1; 8 bases match TRBD1. CDR3 length: 15 residues. Germline V gene lookup returns CDR1 MNHEY and CDR2 SVGAGI. The J segment lost 10 bases and the V segment lost 6 bases, leaving 14 bases of the junction unmatched. CDR3 loop: CASSPGMDRDGEQFF. CDR3 nucleotide sequence: TGTGCCAGCAGCCCCGGAATGGACAGGGATGGGGAGCAGTTCTTC.

This chain joins TRBV20-1 and TRBJ2-7; TRBD2 matches 8 bases. This CDR3 has 15 residues. Germline V lookup: CDR1 DFQATT, CDR2 SNEGSKA (reference sequence). The V and J ends lost 1 base and 5 bases, in that order; junction bases with no gene match: 10. CDR3 residues: CSARAAGLVTDEQYF. DNA for the CDR3: TGCAGTGCTAGAGCCGCGGGACTAGTAACTGACGAGCAGTACTTC.

This chain connects TRBV4-1 to TRBJ2-5, with D possibly called TRBD1 or TRBD2 (6 bases each). The CDR3 has 15 residues. In germline, CDR1 is MGHRA, CDR2 YSYEKL. The germline V and J ends were trimmed by 6 bases and 0 bases, with 14 bases remaining between them. The CDR3 DNA sequence: TGCGCCAGCAGTAGACAGGAGGGGTACCAAGAGACCCAGTACTTC. It yields the protein CASSRQEGYQETQYF.

The V call is TRBV5-1, the J call TRBJ2-3, with 10 positions matching TRBD2. The J segment lost 2 bases and the V segment lost 3 bases, leaving 6 bases of the junction unmatched. The CDR3 totals 16 residues. From germline, CDR1 is SGHRS and CDR2 YFSETQ. CDR3 protein: CASSSLAGGDTDTQYF. The DNA of the CDR3 is TGCGCCAGCAGCTCCTTAGCGGGAGGAGACACAGATACGCAGTATTTT.

The chain has TRBV19 and TRBJ1-6; 7 bases map to TRBD1. Germline CDR1 reads LNHDA; CDR2 reads SQIVND (reference sequence). The CDR3 spans 14 residues. After removal of 5 bases from V and 5 bases from J, the junction contained 3 bases not matched to a gene. CDR3 sequence reads: CASSLQGNNSPLHF. In DNA, the CDR3 is TGTGCCAGTAGTCTACAGGGGAATAATTCACCCCTCCACTTT. Full variable domain (missing parts from reference TRBV19 and TRBJ1-6): DGGITQSPKYLFRKEGQNVTLSCEQNLNHDAMYWYRQDPGQGLRLIYYSQIVNDFQKGDIAEGYSVSREKKESFPLTVTSAQKNPTAFYLCASSLQGNNSPLHFGNGTRLTVT.